Below, 2 T cell receptor beta chains from the same sample are listed, as sequenced in a study of T cell responses to AZD1222 COVID-19 vaccine. Assay: immunoSEQ multiplex PCR; the TCRdb copy retains only in-frame clones and omits some. This table holds 55,000 to 85,000 clones, 84% found once. The material was peripheral blood, obtained on day 0 of AZD1222 vaccination. These receptors were taken from an adult in good health.

This clone is a singleton in its sample. The genes are TRBV19 and TRBJ1-2; 8 nucleotides line up with TRBD1. The CDR3 has 15 amino acids. Germline assignment: CDR1 LNHDA and CDR2 SQIVND (reference sequence). V shed 6 bases, J shed 6 bases, and the junction held 12 bases outside the gene matches. The CDR3 reads CASSHPRTGNNGYTF. Here the CDR3 DNA reads TGTGCCAGTAGCCATCCTCGGACAGGGAATAATGGCTACACCTTC.

The chain has TRBV18 and TRBJ1-2; D is undetermined. Germline assignment: CDR1 KGHSH and CDR2 LQKENI. Trimming removed 3 bases at V and 4 bases at J, with 15 bases between. The CDR3 is 15 residues long. The DNA for the CDR3 is TGTGCCAGCTCACCTGGGGAGGGATCAGGCTATGGCTACACCTTC. Its translation: CASSPGEGSGYGYTF.